The clone carrying this T cell receptor (beta chain) was seen a few times. Antigen: not known. The data belong to a study of T-cell memory formation after mild COVID-19. Study-level background: TCR clusters showed largely donor specificity. General observations from the study: Contracting CD8+ clones were enriched in EMRA, CD4+ mainly in CM and EM.

Trimming cost V 0 bases and J 10 bases; bases outside gene matches: 10. Germline lookup yields CDR1 GTSNPN and CDR2 SVGIG (reference sequence). The CDR3 is 15 residues long. From 5'RACE with constant-segment primers came TCR alpha and TCR beta cDNA libraries that carried sample barcodes and UMIs. TCRdb reanalysed the 5' RACE reads using MiXCR and keeps one entry per CDR3 protein. The sample has hundreds of thousands of distinct CDR3 sequences; approximately 15% are singletons. V and J are TRBV30 and TRBJ2-5, with 11 bases lining up with TRBD2. Sequenced: PBMCs or a T cell subset sorted from them (not recorded which). The receptor's source is a man aged 18-30 years who had mild COVID-19 (a few samples of this study predate the infection). Cell type and time point are not known. In nucleotides, the CDR3 is TGTGCCTGGAGTGTCAGGACTAGCGGGCCAAGAGACCAGTACTTC. It is translated as CAWSVRTSGPRDQYF.